These 2 T cell receptor beta chains came from one sample sequenced in a study of T cells in Graves' hyperthyroidism and ophthalmopathy. RNA transcripts were the template for amplifying TCR beta CDR3 regions. HTBI primers were employed in a first-round RT-PCR of the TCR CDR3. Using its own MiXCR run on the multiplex PCR reads, TCRdb lists one record per CDR3 protein. Among about 380,000 distinct CDR3 sequences listed, approximately 13% were seen once. Sample: blood. These receptors originate from a man aged 25-45 years with Graves' hyperthyroidism that later progressed to Graves' ophthalmopathy.

This clonotype has a count of ten or more. This rearrangement joins TRBV3-1 to TRBJ2-5; the D gene is possibly TRBD1 (5 bases). The V end lost 0 bases, the J end lost 5 bases, and 19 bases lay between the germline ends. This CDR3 region has 17 residues. Germline loops: CDR1 LGHDT, CDR2 YNNKEL (reference sequence). The CDR3: CASSQDTTQGMWETQYF. In DNA form, the CDR3 reads TGTGCCAGCAGCCAAGACACCACGCAGGGAATGTGGGAGACCCAGTACTTC.

This clonotype showed up many times. This chain links TRBV24-1 with TRBJ2-3, with TRBD1 as a possible D gene (6 bases). V was trimmed by 5 bases and J by 3 bases, leaving 8 bases between them. CDR3 length equals 13 residues. The germline CDR1 and CDR2 sequences are KGHDR and SFDVKD. CDR3 coding DNA: TGTGCCACCAGTGCCAGGGGAACAGATACGCAGTATTTT. Translated, it gives CATSARGTDTQYF.